Following are 21 T cell receptor beta chains from one sample sequenced in a study of cytomegalovirus exposure and HLA in healthy donors. The PCR used 60 Vbeta and 13 Jbeta primers. Here immunoSEQ multiplex PCR was the method, and the copy in TCRdb shows in-frame clones only, minus some. In the table there are around 200,000 clones, 82% of which are singletons. Sequencing was performed on PBMCs. The receptor source for this set is a young woman in good health and CMV-seronegative.

This chain joins TRBV14 and TRBJ2-5; D gene uncertain. The length of the CDR3 is 15 residues. V was clipped by 0 bases and J by 1 base, with 9 bases between them. The V gene's germline CDR1 is SGHDN and CDR2 FVKESK. CDR3 in DNA: TGTGCCAGCAGCCAAGATATGACTCTCCAAGAGACCCAGTACTTC. Protein: CASSQDMTLQETQYF. The full variable domain, rest sourced from reference TRBV14 and TRBJ2-5, is EAGVTQFPSHSVIEKGQTVTLRCDPISGHDNLYWYRRVMGKEIKFLLHFVKESKQDESGMPNNRFLAERTGGTYSTLKVQPAELEDSGVYFCASSQDMTLQETQYFGPGTRLLVL.

The chain employs TRBV27 and TRBJ2-3, with TRBD2 matching over 8 bases. The CDR3 extends over 15 amino acids. The germline gives CDR1 MNHEY, CDR2 SMNVEV (reference sequence). The ends lost 1 base at V and 5 bases at J; junction bases unmatched: 5. The CDR3: CASSLYGTSLDTQYF. Written as DNA, the CDR3 is TGTGCCAGCAGTTTATACGGGACTAGTTTAGATACGCAGTATTTT.

This rearrangement joins TRBV6-1 to TRBJ1-6, with 7 nucleotides matching TRBD1. The germline V gene encodes CDR1 MNHNS and CDR2 SASEGT. This CDR3 contains 13 residues. V trimming: 1 base; J trimming: 14 bases; junction bases outside the gene matches: 5. CDR3 loop: CASSEVDRQSLHF. As DNA, the CDR3 is TGTGCCAGCAGTGAAGTGGACAGGCAATCCCTCCACTTT.

The sample holds a few counts of this clone. The J gene is TRBJ1-2, the V gene TRBV7-9; tentatively, D is TRBD1 (5 bases). The germline CDR1 and CDR2 sequences are SEHNR and FQNEAQ (reference sequence). V was cut by 5 bases and J by 9 bases, with 16 bases left in between. The CDR3 covers 13 residues. The CDR3 region is CASSGRVIWSYTF. As DNA, the CDR3 is TGTGCCAGCAGCGGCAGGGTGATATGGAGCTACACCTTC.

The rearrangement uses TRBV2 and TRBJ1-4; D remains ambiguous. V gave up 6 bases and J gave up 0 bases, with 14 bases separating them. The CDR3 has 16 residues. Germline CDR1 is SNHLY and CDR2 is FYNNEI. DNA of the CDR3: TGTGCCAGCAGCCTCCGGTCCGCGGCAACTAATGAAAAACTGTTTTTT. Protein: CASSLRSAATNEKLFF.

This chain connects TRBV4-2 to TRBJ2-7; 10 bases agree with TRBD1. The CDR3 sequence is 13 residues long. J gave up 6 bases and V 3 bases, and 2 bases lay outside the gene matches. Germline CDR1 is LGHNA and CDR2 is YNFKEQ. The CDR3 bases are TGTGCCAGCAGCCAGACAGGGGGCACCGAGCAGTACTTC. Translation gives CASSQTGGTEQYF.

This clone was observed once. This chain links TRBV5-1 with TRBJ2-7; D not certain. Germline CDR1 reads SGHRS; CDR2 reads YFSETQ. The ends were cut back, 0 bases at V and 4 bases at J, with 14 bases in the middle. The CDR3 loop spans 15 amino acids. Here the CDR3 reads CASSLVGLDTYEQYF. In DNA form, the CDR3 reads TGCGCCAGCAGCTTGGTGGGCCTCGATACTTACGAGCAGTACTTC.

This sequence joins TRBV28 and TRBJ2-7, with a tentative D call TRBD2 (6 bases). Trimming pared 2 bases from V and 0 bases from J, leaving 17 bases between. The CDR3 has 17 amino acids. Germline lookup yields CDR1 MDHEN and CDR2 SYDVKM. CDR3 sequence: CASSLGAIAATSYEQYF. CDR3 in DNA: TGTGCCAGCAGTTTAGGGGCAATAGCGGCAACCTCCTACGAGCAGTACTTC.

In nucleotides, the CDR3 is TGTGCCTGGAGCGCCACTAGCGGGAGTTCCTACAATGAGCAGTTCTTC. It yields the protein CAWSATSGSSYNEQFF. The J gene is TRBJ2-1, the V gene TRBV30; 11 nucleotides line up with TRBD2. In germline, CDR1 is GTSNPN, CDR2 SVGIG (reference sequence). Trimming cost V 3 bases and J 1 base; bases outside gene matches: 5. The CDR3 length is 16 residues.

The gene calls are TRBV4-2 and TRBJ1-5, with 7 bases that match TRBD1. V trimming: 2 bases; J trimming: 5 bases; junction bases outside the gene matches: 6. Germline-derived CDR1 and CDR2 are LGHNA and YNFKEQ. CDR3 length equals 15 residues. The CDR3 DNA reads as TGTGCCAGCAGCCAACCCGGGACAGAATATCAGCCCCAGCATTTT. This encodes CASSQPGTEYQPQHF.

The chain is built from TRBV19 and TRBJ1-1; D remains ambiguous. V was trimmed by 2 bases and J by 1 base, leaving 5 bases between them. Germline lookup yields CDR1 LNHDA and CDR2 SQIVND (reference sequence). The CDR3 covers 13 residues. CDR3 amino acids: CASSIIGNTEAFF. The CDR3 nucleotides read TGTGCCAGTAGTATAATCGGGAACACTGAAGCTTTCTTT.

The chain employs TRBV6-1 and TRBJ1-1, with D possibly matching TRBD1 (6 bases). V lost 11 bases and J lost 6, with 19 bases in between. The CDR3 consists of 13 residues. Looked up from germline, CDR1 is MNHNS and CDR2 is SASEGT. CDR3 nucleotide sequence: TGTGCCGGTAAACAGGGAGAGGGGGCTGAAGCTTTCTTT. Encoded protein: CAGKQGEGAEAFF.

V usage is TRBV6-6 and J usage is TRBJ2-3; 10 nucleotides match TRBD1. Germline-derived CDR1 and CDR2 are MNHNY and SVGAGI (reference sequence). The V and J ends lost 6 bases and 3 bases, in that order; junction bases with no gene match: 6. The CDR3 has 15 residues. The CDR3 here is CASRDLGQGTDTQYF. CDR3 sequence (DNA): TGTGCCAGCAGAGACCTGGGACAGGGGACAGATACGCAGTATTTT.

The chain employs TRBV5-4 and TRBJ2-5; 9 bases line up with TRBD1. Per germline, CDR1 SGHNT and CDR2 YYREEE (reference sequence). The CDR3 is 15 amino acids. V trimming: 3 bases; J trimming: 5 bases; junction bases outside the gene matches: 8. This chain's CDR3 is CASSSNRGRWETQYF. The DNA for the CDR3 is TGTGCCAGCAGCTCCAACAGGGGGCGCTGGGAGACCCAGTACTTC.

The genes are TRBV5-1 and TRBJ2-4, with D uncertain. The CDR3 sequence is 14 residues long. Germline CDR1 reads SGHRS; CDR2 reads YFSETQ. The V and J ends lost 0 bases and 6 bases respectively, with 10 bases between them. CDR3 region: CASSLAGQVNIQYF. CDR3 DNA sequence: TGCGCCAGCAGCTTGGCAGGCCAGGTAAACATTCAGTACTTC.

The chain couples TRBV11-3 to TRBJ2-3; TRBD2 agrees at 9 bases. V lost 5 bases, J lost 6 bases, and 9 bases stayed unmatched. Germline V gene lookup returns CDR1 SGHNT and CDR2 YENEEA. The CDR3 totals 15 residues. Here the CDR3 reads CASSISGSGFDTQYF. CDR3 DNA: TGTGCCAGCAGCATTAGCGGGAGTGGATTTGATACGCAGTATTTT.

The rearrangement joins TRBV18 to TRBJ2-3, with 10 bases lining up with TRBD2. This CDR3 is 14 amino acids long. Germline lookup yields CDR1 KGHSH and CDR2 LQKENI. J was trimmed by 6 bases and V by 3 bases; bases with no gene match: 3. DNA for the CDR3: TGTGCCAGCTCACCGACGACTAGCGGGGATACGCAGTATTTT. Translating it yields CASSPTTSGDTQYF.

The chain uses TRBV19 and TRBJ2-5; TRBD2 matches 7 bases. Near its end, the DNA agrees better with TRBJ2-7, so the J call may be wrong. This CDR3 is built from 14 residues. Germline lookup yields CDR1 LNHDA and CDR2 SQIVND (reference sequence). CDR3 coding DNA: TGTGCCAGTAGTACAGGACTAGTACCGTACGAGCAGTACTTC. Amino acids: CASSTGLVPYEQYF.

This clone was recorded only once. V and J are TRBV7-2 and TRBJ1-5; unclear D gene. The germline V and J ends were trimmed by 1 base and 3 bases, with 10 bases remaining between them. CDR1 is SGHTA, CDR2 FQGNSA, per germline. This CDR3 comprises 15 residues. CDR3 DNA: TGTGCCAGCAGCTTAGTCCCGCAGAACAATCAGCCCCAGCATTTT. Its protein product is CASSLVPQNNQPQHF.

The chain recombines TRBV27 with TRBJ1-2; D remains unclear. With 3 bases removed from V and 6 bases from J, the gap between germline ends came to 11 bases. CDR3 size: 13 residues. CDR1 and CDR2 (germline): MNHEY, SMNVEV (reference sequence). CDR3: CASSFPDFHGYTF. The CDR3 region has the DNA TGTGCCAGCAGTTTCCCGGACTTTCATGGCTACACCTTC.

This chain uses TRBV15 with TRBJ1-4; the match to TRBD1 covers 8 bases. Trimming cost V 1 base and J 4 bases; bases outside gene matches: 5. The germline V gene has CDR1 LNHNV and CDR2 YYDKDF (reference sequence). The CDR3 is made up of 16 amino acids. The DNA for the CDR3 is TGTGCCACCAGCAGAGTTCCAGGGGGCTTTAATGAAAAACTGTTTTTT. This translates into CATSRVPGGFNEKLFF.